A selection of T cell receptor beta chains follows, all from one sample in a study of blood T cell repertoires in COVID-19. The protocol was immunoSEQ multiplex PCR, while the TCRdb copy is restricted to in-frame clones and leaves out a portion. The sample lists around 140,000 clones, roughly 88% occurring once. The sequencing input was peripheral blood. These receptors were collected from a man between 60 and 75 years old with active or convalescent COVID-19. Both conserved end residues are trimmed from each CDR3.

j_call	v_call	cdr3_length	cdr3_aa
TRBJ1-1	TRBV12-5	16	ASGLVAPGTELNTEAF
TRBJ1-2	TRBV10-2	14	ASSKVGQGASYGYT
TRBJ1-1	TRBV29-1	11	SVEGDRGRGAF
TRBJ2-3	TRBV29-1	10	SVEDGTDTQY
TRBJ1-6	TRBV18	16	ASSPGDRGVSYNSPLH
TRBJ1-4	TRBV15	15	ATSRDPAGGPNEKLF
TRBJ2-5	TRBV12-5	11	ASGLRVSGTQY
TRBJ1-3	TRBV7-6	12	ASSLAPGGNTIY
TRBJ2-4	TRBV11-3	11	ASSPGTGRVQY
TRBJ2-5	TRBV29-1	14	SVHGKGLAPQETQY
TRBJ2-2	TRBV19	14	ASSLRQGWRTGELF
TRBJ2-1	TRBV19	11	ASSAARAYEQF
TRBJ2-3	TRBV5-1	14	ATTLLGGGVSDTQY
TRBJ1-1	TRBV7-9	14	ASSFPIDRGNTEAF
TRBJ1-2	TRBV4-1	16	ASSQQGQGVGANYGYT
TRBJ2-5	TRBV7-2	13	ASSLPPGLGHHLY
TRBJ2-3	TRBV9	11	ASSVGRTDTQY
TRBJ2-3	TRBV19	11	ASTGGRGEAGY
TRBJ2-3	TRBV11-2	14	ASSLGGTASTDTQY
TRBJ2-1	TRBV5-1	13	ASSLGLAGGNEQF